The entry that follows covers one T cell receptor beta chain sequence. The record originates from a study of T-cell reconstitution after alpha-beta-depleted transplantation in children. CDR3 length: 16 residues. The V gene's germline CDR1 is SGDLS and CDR2 YYNGEE. V was pared by 4 bases and J by 1 base, with 15 bases between. Molecular barcoding with unique molecular identifiers was used for the TCRbeta library. One entry per CDR3 protein results from TCRdb running MiXCR on the PCR reads. The sample lists some 500,000 distinct CDR3 sequences; around 16% were seen once. The TCR comes from a human donor who donated a stem cell graft to a child with acute lymphoblastic leukemia. The gene calls are TRBV9 and TRBJ2-1, with a tentative D call TRBD2 (5 bases). The sequences come from PBMCs from the stem cell graft donor, collected from the stem cell graft. The CDR3 DNA sequence: TGTGCCAGCAGCCCCTCGGTAGCGACGTCCTACAATGAGCAGTTCTTC. Translation: CASSPSVATSYNEQFF.